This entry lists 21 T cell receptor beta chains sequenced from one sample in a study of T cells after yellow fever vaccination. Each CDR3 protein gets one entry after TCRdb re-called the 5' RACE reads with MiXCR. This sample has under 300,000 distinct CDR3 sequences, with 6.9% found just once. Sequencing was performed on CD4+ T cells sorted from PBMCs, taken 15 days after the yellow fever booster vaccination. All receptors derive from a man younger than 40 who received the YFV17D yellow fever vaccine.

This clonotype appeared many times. DNA for the CDR3: TGTGCCAGCAGCCGACTGACTAGCGGGTACACAGATACGCAGTATTTT. This translates into CASSRLTSGYTDTQYF. This sequence joins TRBV7-6 and TRBJ2-3; TRBD2 matches 10 bases. The junction had 7 bases not matched to a gene; V was cut back by 5 bases and J by 2 bases. CDR1 and CDR2 (germline): SGHVS, FNYEAQ. This CDR3 comprises 16 residues. Full variable domain (outside the CDR3, taken from reference TRBV7-6 and TRBJ2-3): GAGVSQSPRYKVTKRGQDVALRCDPISGHVSLYWYRQALGQGPEFLTYFNYEAQQDKSGLPNDRFSAERPEGSISTLTIQRTEQRDSAMYRCASSRLTSGYTDTQYFGPGTRLTVL.

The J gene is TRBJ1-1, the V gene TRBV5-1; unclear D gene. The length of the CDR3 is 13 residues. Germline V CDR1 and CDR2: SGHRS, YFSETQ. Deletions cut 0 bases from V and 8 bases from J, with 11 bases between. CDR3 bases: TGCGCCAGCAGCTTGGGTACGGATATCGAAGCTTTCTTT. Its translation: CASSLGTDIEAFF.

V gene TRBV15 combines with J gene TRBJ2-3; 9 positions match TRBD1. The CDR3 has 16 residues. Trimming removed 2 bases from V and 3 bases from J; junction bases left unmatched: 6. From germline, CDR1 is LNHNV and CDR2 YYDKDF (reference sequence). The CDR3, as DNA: TGTGCCACCAGCAGACTCCGGGACAGGGAGACAGATACGCAGTATTTT. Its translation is CATSRLRDRETDTQYF.

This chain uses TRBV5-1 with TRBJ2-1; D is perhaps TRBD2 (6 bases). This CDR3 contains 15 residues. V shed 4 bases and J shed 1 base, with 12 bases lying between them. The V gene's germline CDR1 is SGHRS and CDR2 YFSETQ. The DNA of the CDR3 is TGCGCCAGCAGCCTAGAGCGGGTTTCCTACAATGAGCAGTTCTTC. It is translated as CASSLERVSYNEQFF.

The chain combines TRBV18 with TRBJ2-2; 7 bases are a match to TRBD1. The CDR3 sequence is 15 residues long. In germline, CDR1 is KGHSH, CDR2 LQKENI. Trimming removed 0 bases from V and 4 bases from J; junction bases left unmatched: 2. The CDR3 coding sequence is TGTGCCAGCTCACCACCGGGACAGAGCACCGGGGAGCTGTTTTTT. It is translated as CASSPPGQSTGELFF. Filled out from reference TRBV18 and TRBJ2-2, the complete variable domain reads NAGVMQNPRHLVRRRGQEARLRCSPMKGHSHVYWYRQLPEEGLKFMVYLQKENIIDESGMPKERFSAEFPKEGPSILRIQQVVRGDSAAYFCASSPPGQSTGELFFGEGSRLTVL.

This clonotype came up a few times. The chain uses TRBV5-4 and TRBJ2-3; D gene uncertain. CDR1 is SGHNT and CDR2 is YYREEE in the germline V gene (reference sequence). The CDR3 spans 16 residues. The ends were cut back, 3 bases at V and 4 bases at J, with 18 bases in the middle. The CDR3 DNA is TGTGCCAGCAGCTCCAGAGGTATGGGCATGCCAGATACGCAGTATTTT. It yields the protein CASSSRGMGMPDTQYF.

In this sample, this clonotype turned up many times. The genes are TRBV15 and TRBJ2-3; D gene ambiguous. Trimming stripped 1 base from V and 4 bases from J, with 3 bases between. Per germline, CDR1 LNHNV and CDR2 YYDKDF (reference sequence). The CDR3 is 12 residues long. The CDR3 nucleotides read TGTGCCACCAGCAGAGGTCCAGATACGCAGTATTTT. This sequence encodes CATSRGPDTQYF.

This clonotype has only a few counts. CDR3 sequence: CASSLKRVLYQETQYF. For the CDR3, the DNA is TGTGCCAGCAGCCTTAAGCGGGTTTTGTACCAAGAGACCCAGTACTTC. The chain combines TRBV7-9 with TRBJ2-5; tentative D call: TRBD2 (6 bases). Trimming shortened V by 5 bases and J by 0 bases, and 16 bases separated the two germline ends. Germline-derived CDR1 and CDR2 are SEHNR and FQNEAQ (reference sequence). The CDR3 runs 16 residues.

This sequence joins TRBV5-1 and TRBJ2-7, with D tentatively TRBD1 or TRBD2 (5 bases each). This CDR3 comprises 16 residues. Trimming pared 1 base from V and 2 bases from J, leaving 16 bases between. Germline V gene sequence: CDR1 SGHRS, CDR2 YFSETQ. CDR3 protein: CASSLYAGANTYEQYF. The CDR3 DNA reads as TGCGCCAGCAGCTTGTACGCCGGGGCCAACACCTACGAGCAGTACTTC.

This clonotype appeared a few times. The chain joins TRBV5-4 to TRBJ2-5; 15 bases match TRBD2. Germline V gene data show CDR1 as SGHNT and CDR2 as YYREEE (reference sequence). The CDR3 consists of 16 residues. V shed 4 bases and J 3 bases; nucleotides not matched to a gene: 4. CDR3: CASSPGLAGGEETQYF. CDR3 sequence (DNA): TGTGCCAGCAGCCCGGGACTAGCGGGAGGAGAAGAGACCCAGTACTTC.

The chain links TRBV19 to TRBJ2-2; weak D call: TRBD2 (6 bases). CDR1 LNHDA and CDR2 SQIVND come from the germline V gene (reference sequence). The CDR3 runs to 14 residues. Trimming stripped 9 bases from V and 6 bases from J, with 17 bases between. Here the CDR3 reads CASNGLYAAGELFF. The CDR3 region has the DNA TGTGCCAGCAACGGACTATACGCCGCCGGGGAGCTGTTTTTT.

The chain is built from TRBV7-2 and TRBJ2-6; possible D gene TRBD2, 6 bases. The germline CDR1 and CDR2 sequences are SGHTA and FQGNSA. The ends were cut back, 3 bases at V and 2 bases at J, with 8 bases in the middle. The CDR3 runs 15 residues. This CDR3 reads CASSFGGAGANVLTF. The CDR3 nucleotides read TGTGCCAGCAGCTTCGGGGGAGCTGGGGCCAACGTCCTGACTTTC.

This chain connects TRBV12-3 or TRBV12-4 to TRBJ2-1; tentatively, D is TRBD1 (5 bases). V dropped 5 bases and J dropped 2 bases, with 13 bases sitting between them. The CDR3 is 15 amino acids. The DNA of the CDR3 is TGTGCCAGCAGTCCTGGACATGTGACCTACAATGAGCAGTTCTTC. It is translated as CASSPGHVTYNEQFF.

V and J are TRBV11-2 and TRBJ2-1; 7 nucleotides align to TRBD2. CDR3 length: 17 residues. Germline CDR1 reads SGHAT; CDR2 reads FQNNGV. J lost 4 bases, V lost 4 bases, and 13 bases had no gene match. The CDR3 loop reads CASSYLLGVGGYNEQFF. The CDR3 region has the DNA TGTGCCAGCAGCTACTTACTTGGGGTGGGAGGGTACAATGAGCAGTTCTTC.

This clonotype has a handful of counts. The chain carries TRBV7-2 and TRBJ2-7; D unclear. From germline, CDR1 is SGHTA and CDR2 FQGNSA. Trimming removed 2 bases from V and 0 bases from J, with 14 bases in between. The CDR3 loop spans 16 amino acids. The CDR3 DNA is TGTGCCAGCAGCTTACGGGCTGGCGCGAGCTCCTACGAGCAGTACTTC. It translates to CASSLRAGASSYEQYF.

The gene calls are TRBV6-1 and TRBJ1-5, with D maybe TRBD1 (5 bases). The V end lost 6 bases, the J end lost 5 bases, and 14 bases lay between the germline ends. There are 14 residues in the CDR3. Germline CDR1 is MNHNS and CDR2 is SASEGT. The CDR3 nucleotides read TGTGCCAGCAGGGGAGGGACCGGCGATCAGCCCCAGCATTTT. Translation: CASRGGTGDQPQHF.

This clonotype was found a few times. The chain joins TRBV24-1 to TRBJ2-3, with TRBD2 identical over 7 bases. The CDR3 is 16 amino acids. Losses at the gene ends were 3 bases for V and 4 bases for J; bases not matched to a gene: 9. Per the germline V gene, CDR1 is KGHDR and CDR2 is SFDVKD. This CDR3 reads CATSDKSRERPDTQYF. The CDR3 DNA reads TGTGCCACCAGTGATAAGTCGCGGGAGCGCCCAGATACGCAGTATTTT.

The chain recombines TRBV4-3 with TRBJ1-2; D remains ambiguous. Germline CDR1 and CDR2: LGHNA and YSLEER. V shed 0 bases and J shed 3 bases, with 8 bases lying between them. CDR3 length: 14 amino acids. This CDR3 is CASSQEVRDYGYTF. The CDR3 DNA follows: TGCGCCAGCAGCCAAGAAGTAAGGGACTATGGCTACACCTTC.

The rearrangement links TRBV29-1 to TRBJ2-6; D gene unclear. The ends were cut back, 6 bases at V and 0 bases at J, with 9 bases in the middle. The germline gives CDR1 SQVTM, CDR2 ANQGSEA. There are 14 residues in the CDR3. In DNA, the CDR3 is TGCAGCGTGGAGATCCTCTCTGGGGCCAACGTCCTGACTTTC. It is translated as CSVEILSGANVLTF.

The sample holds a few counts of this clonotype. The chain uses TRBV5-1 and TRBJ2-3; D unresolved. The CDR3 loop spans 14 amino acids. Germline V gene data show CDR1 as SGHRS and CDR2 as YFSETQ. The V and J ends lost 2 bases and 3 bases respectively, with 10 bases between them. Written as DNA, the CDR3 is TGCGCCAGCAGCTTAGAGGTTTGGACAGATACGCAGTATTTT. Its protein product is CASSLEVWTDTQYF.

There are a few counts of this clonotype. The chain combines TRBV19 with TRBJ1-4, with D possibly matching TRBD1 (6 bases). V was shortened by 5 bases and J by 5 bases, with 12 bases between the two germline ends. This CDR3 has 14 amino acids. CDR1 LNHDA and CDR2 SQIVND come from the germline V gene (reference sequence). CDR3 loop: CASSPTGTNEKLFF. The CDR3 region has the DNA TGTGCCAGTAGTCCGACAGGTACAAATGAAAAACTGTTTTTT.